Presented here are 21 T cell receptor beta chains from one specimen sequenced in a study of neoadjuvant nivolumab and ipilimumab in lung cancer. Produced via immunoSEQ multiplex PCR; TCRdb's table is partial and in-frame only. Of about 13,000 clones in the sample, 90% to 96% are singletons; the top ten hold roughly 2.7%. Sequenced material: peripheral blood, taken after neoadjuvant nivolumab, alone or with ipilimumab, at or shortly before surgery. Every receptor here comes from an adult with non-small cell lung cancer.

V and J are TRBV14 and TRBJ2-1; a possible D gene is TRBD2 (5 bases). The CDR3 totals 14 residues. V was trimmed by 4 bases and J by 5 bases, leaving 12 bases between them. Germline lookup yields CDR1 SGHDN and CDR2 FVKESK. CDR3 in DNA: TGTGCCAGCAGCCCCCGACTAAACAACAATGAGCAGTTCTTC. It specifies CASSPRLNNNEQFF.

The chain couples TRBV10-1 to TRBJ2-1, with TRBD2 matching over 10 bases. The V and J ends lost 4 bases and 0 bases, in that order; junction bases with no gene match: 12. Germline V gene data show CDR1 as WNHNN and CDR2 as SYGVQD (reference sequence). The CDR3 has 19 residues. The CDR3 bases are TGCGCCAGCAGTGGGGCTAGCGGGAGCTACGAACGCTCCTACAATGAGCAGTTCTTC. Translated: CASSGASGSYERSYNEQFF.

The chain recombines TRBV5-1 with TRBJ2-3; TRBD2 matches at 8 bases. V dropped 2 bases and J dropped 0; count of bases not matched to a gene: 5. Germline CDR1 reads SGHRS; CDR2 reads YFSETQ. The CDR3 runs 16 residues. The CDR3 nucleotides are TGCGCCAGCAGCTTCGGACTAGCAGCTAGCACAGATACGCAGTATTTT. It is translated as CASSFGLAASTDTQYF.

The J gene is TRBJ1-5, the V gene TRBV30; possibly TRBD1 for D (5 bases). Per the germline V gene, CDR1 is GTSNPN and CDR2 is SVGIG (reference sequence). The CDR3 length is 12 residues. Trimming left V 2 bases short and J 6 bases short, with 8 bases between. The CDR3: CAWSPGVQPQHF. Here the CDR3 DNA reads TGTGCCTGGAGTCCGGGGGTTCAGCCCCAGCATTTT.

The chain carries TRBV27 and TRBJ1-4; D might be TRBD1 (5 bases). Looked up from germline, CDR1 is MNHEY and CDR2 is SMNVEV (reference sequence). Trimming removed 5 bases from V and 5 bases from J, with 12 bases in between. The CDR3 consists of 14 residues. CDR3 in amino acids: CASSPRDGNEKLFF. In nucleotides, the CDR3 is TGTGCCAGCAGTCCCAGGGACGGAAATGAAAAACTGTTTTTT.

This clone was seen a single time. The V gene is TRBV27, the J gene TRBJ2-7, with TRBD1 as a possible D gene (6 bases). Trimming left V 5 bases short and J 6 bases short, with 23 bases between. The CDR3 spans 16 residues. Germline loops: CDR1 MNHEY, CDR2 SMNVEV (reference sequence). The CDR3 is CASSTDFGGRRREQYF. The CDR3 nucleotides read TGTGCCAGCAGTACCGACTTTGGGGGCAGGCGACGCGAGCAGTACTTC.

The V and J genes are TRBV19 and TRBJ1-1; 7 bases line up with TRBD1. CDR3 size: 18 residues. The V and J ends lost 0 bases and 4 bases, in that order; junction bases with no gene match: 14. Germline CDR1 is LNHDA and CDR2 is SQIVND (reference sequence). For the CDR3, the DNA is TGTGCCAGTAGTATAGAAGGGCAGGGGGGGACGTCTAGCACTGAAGCTTTCTTT. Its protein product is CASSIEGQGGTSSTEAFF.

The V and J genes are TRBV5-1 and TRBJ2-2; TRBD2 is a possible D gene (5 bases). This CDR3 comprises 16 residues. The V gene's germline CDR1 is SGHRS and CDR2 YFSETQ. V lost 4 bases and J lost 3, with 16 bases in between. The CDR3 DNA follows: TGCGCCAGCAGCCCCAACGGGGTGGCCCACACCGGGGAGCTGTTTTTT. Its translation is CASSPNGVAHTGELFF.

This clone was seen just once. The chain joins TRBV18 to TRBJ1-1, with D uncertain. CDR1 and CDR2 from the germline V gene are KGHSH and LQKENI. CDR3 length: 14 residues. Trimming took 0 bases from V and 2 from J, leaving 7 bases between them. CDR3 region: CASSPPRGNTEAFF. In DNA, the CDR3 is TGTGCCAGCTCACCACCACGAGGAAACACTGAAGCTTTCTTT.

V and J are TRBV5-6 and TRBJ2-7; D gene ambiguous. This CDR3 contains 14 residues. The V gene's germline CDR1 is SGHDT and CDR2 YYEEEE. V lost 4 bases and J 0 bases, leaving 11 bases between the germline ends. CDR3 bases: TGTGCCAGCAGCCTCCCTGCCAACTCCTACGAGCAGTACTTC. Amino acids: CASSLPANSYEQYF.

V usage is TRBV6-5 and J usage is TRBJ2-3; weak D call: TRBD2 (6 bases). The CDR3 length is 16 residues. CDR1 is MNHEY, CDR2 SVGAGI, per germline. The germline V and J ends were trimmed by 2 bases and 3 bases, with 15 bases remaining between them. CDR3 nucleotides: TGTGCCAGCAGTTACCACGTGGGGGGAGGTACAGATACGCAGTATTTT. Residues: CASSYHVGGGTDTQYF.

The rearrangement uses TRBV30 and TRBJ1-1, with 7 bases that match TRBD1. Germline CDR1 is GTSNPN and CDR2 is SVGIG (reference sequence). The CDR3 extends over 13 amino acids. The V and J ends lost 4 bases and 10 bases, in that order; junction bases with no gene match: 12. CDR3 coding DNA: TGTGCCTGGAACCGGGACAGTAGAACCGGAGCTTTCTTT. This encodes CAWNRDSRTGAFF.

The chain recombines TRBV11-2 with TRBJ2-2; D is ambiguous. The CDR3 totals 14 residues. Germline values: CDR1 SGHAT, CDR2 FQNNGV. V was clipped by 1 base and J by 3 bases, with 6 bases between them. DNA of the CDR3: TGTGCCAGCAGCTTAGGCCCGGACACCGGGGAGCTGTTTTTT. It codes for CASSLGPDTGELFF.

The table lists this clone with a count of one. The V and J genes are TRBV6-6 and TRBJ2-2, with a possible D match to TRBD2 (5 bases). Germline V gives CDR1 MNHNY, CDR2 SVGAGI (reference sequence). CDR3 length: 14 amino acids. V was shortened by 6 bases and J by 0 bases, with 8 bases between the two germline ends. The CDR3 reads CASRGSANTGELFF. The CDR3 DNA sequence: TGTGCCAGCAGGGGGAGCGCGAACACCGGGGAGCTGTTTTTT.

The rearrangement links TRBV5-4 to TRBJ2-5; D perhaps matches TRBD1 (6 bases). The CDR3 totals 13 residues. From germline, CDR1 is SGHNT and CDR2 YYREEE (reference sequence). Trimming took 4 bases from V and 1 from J, leaving 8 bases between them. CDR3 residues: CASSVQGQETQYF. The DNA of the CDR3 is TGTGCCAGCAGCGTACAGGGCCAAGAGACCCAGTACTTC. The full variable domain, completed using reference TRBV5-4 and TRBJ2-5, is ETGVTQSPTHLIKTRGQQVTLRCSSQSGHNTVSWYQQALGQGPQFIFQYYREEENGRGNFPPRFSGLQFPNYSSELNVNALELDDSALYLCASSVQGQETQYFGPGTRLLVL.

The V and J genes are TRBV21-1 and TRBJ2-7; the table's D call, TRBD2, has no DNA check behind it. TRBV21-1 is classified as a pseudogene. This CDR3 is built from 16 residues. The CDR3 bases are TGTGCCAGCAGCAAAGGGTACCGGGAGGCTGCCTACGAGCAGTACTTC. Translating it yields CASSKGYREAAYEQYF.

This clone was counted a single time. The rearrangement links TRBV18 to TRBJ2-5, with D possibly matching TRBD2 (5 bases). The germline CDR1 and CDR2 sequences are KGHSH and LQKENI. The CDR3 runs 13 residues. Trimming removed 4 bases from V and 5 bases from J, with 11 bases in between. CDR3: CASSRVGAETQYF. Here the CDR3 DNA reads TGTGCCAGCTCACGAGTGGGAGCGGAGACCCAGTACTTC. Filled out from reference TRBV18 and TRBJ2-5, the complete variable domain reads NAGVMQNPRHLVRRRGQEARLRCSPMKGHSHVYWYRQLPEEGLKFMVYLQKENIIDESGMPKERFSAEFPKEGPSILRIQQVVRGDSAAYFCASSRVGAETQYFGPGTRLLVL.

V and J are TRBV28 and TRBJ1-4, with D hard to call. The ends were cut back, 2 bases at V and 1 base at J, with 5 bases in the middle. The CDR3 has 14 residues. From germline, CDR1 is MDHEN and CDR2 SYDVKM. The CDR3 loop reads CASSLMGTNEKLFF. The CDR3 nucleotides are TGTGCCAGCAGTTTAATGGGAACTAATGAAAAACTGTTTTTT.

J is TRBJ1-1 and V is TRBV6-4, with D unresolved. There are 16 residues in the CDR3. The germline V gene has CDR1 MRHNA and CDR2 SNTAGT. Deletions cut 2 bases from V and 2 bases from J, with 15 bases between. CDR3 nucleotides: TGTGCCAGCAGTGACATTTATAGGAAAACCAACACTGAAGCTTTCTTT. It yields the protein CASSDIYRKTNTEAFF.

This rearrangement joins TRBV15 to TRBJ1-1; D is unclear. V dropped 0 bases and J dropped 2 bases, with 16 bases sitting between them. The CDR3 consists of 17 residues. Germline CDR1 reads LNHNV; CDR2 reads YYDKDF (reference sequence). Here the CDR3 DNA reads TGTGCCACCAGCAGAGATAACCGCCCGGGCAGCAACACTGAAGCTTTCTTT. Its protein product is CATSRDNRPGSNTEAFF.

The rearrangement links TRBV27 to TRBJ2-7; D ambiguous. V lost 2 bases, J lost 2 bases, and 7 bases lay in between. Germline CDR1 reads MNHEY; CDR2 reads SMNVEV (reference sequence). The CDR3 runs 13 residues. In nucleotides, the CDR3 is TGTGCCAGCAGTTTAAAACCGGCCTACGAGCAGTACTTC. Translation gives CASSLKPAYEQYF.